This is a list of T cell receptor beta chains from one sample in a study of graft-versus-host responses after intestinal transplantation. Some clones are missing from TCRdb's copy, which holds only in-frame ones; the method was immunoSEQ multiplex PCR. The sample shows thousands of clones, about 26% of them seen only once. The source was alloreactive CD4+ T cells from a mixed lymphocyte reaction culture, collected before transplantation. Receptors originate from a human patient who was an organ donor for intestinal transplantation. The CDR3 runs from the conserved cysteine through the conserved F or W. D genes are given only for firm matches. The size field is filled for only some rows; it gives once, few, many or a size class.

>TRBV19|15|NA|NA|TRBJ2-3
CASSIGRGPTDTQYF
TGTGCCAGTAGTATAGGGCGGGGGCCCACAGATACGCAGTATTTT
>TRBV2|13|NA|NA|TRBJ2-7
CASREAVSYEQYF
TGTGCCAGCAGGGAGGCAGTCTCCTACGAGCAGTACTTC
>TRBV11-3|15|NA|NA|TRBJ2-7
CASSPNPGPNYEQYF
TGTGCCAGCAGCCCTAATCCGGGACCAAACTACGAGCAGTACTTC
>TRBV7-3|14|NA|NA|TRBJ1-1
CASSLVARNTEAFF
TGTGCCAGCAGCTTAGTAGCGAGGAACACTGAAGCTTTCTTT
>TRBV4-1|15|NA|NA|TRBJ2-3
CASSQAQASTDTQYF
TGCGCCAGCAGCCAAGCTCAGGCCAGCACAGATACGCAGTATTTT
>TRBV19|15|medium-sized|NA|TRBJ1-5
CASSISGQNNQPQHF
TGTGCCAGTAGTATATCTGGACAAAACAATCAGCCCCAGCATTTT
>TRBV5-5|17|medium-sized|NA|TRBJ2-2
CASSLVVWTPLIGELFF
TGTGCCAGCAGCTTGGTAGTTTGGACCCCATTGATCGGGGAGCTGTTTTTT
>TRBV27|14|few|NA|TRBJ2-7
CASSLIARGHEQYF
TGTGCCAGCAGTTTAATCGCGAGGGGCCACGAGCAGTACTTC
>TRBV6-9|13|few|NA|TRBJ1-2
CASSYWGGGGYTF
TGTGCCAGCAGTTACTGGGGAGGGGGTGGCTACACCTTC
>TRBV30|14|medium-sized|NA|TRBJ1-3
CAWSKAGVGNTIYF
TGTGCCTGGAGCAAGGCAGGGGTCGGAAACACCATATATTTT
>TRBV27|16|few|NA|TRBJ1-2
CASSSLTRTRGDGYTF
TGTGCCAGCAGTTCCCTCACCCGGACGCGGGGGGATGGCTACACCTTC
>TRBV10-3|16|few|TRBD2|TRBJ2-7
CAISEYRTSGDYEQYF
TGTGCCATCAGTGAGTATCGGACTAGCGGGGACTACGAGCAGTACTTC
>TRBV28|11|NA|NA|TRBJ2-7
CASRLGLEQYF
TGTGCCAGCCGGTTGGGCTTGGAGCAGTACTTC
>TRBV4-2|14|few|NA|TRBJ2-5
CASSLNRAKETQYF
TGTGCCAGCAGCCTCAACCGGGCGAAAGAGACCCAGTACTTC
>TRBV6-6|13|few|NA|TRBJ1-2
CASSYVGYYGYTF
TGTGCCAGCAGTTACGTGGGTTACTATGGCTACACCTTC
>TRBV5-4|16|NA|TRBD1|TRBJ2-7
CARSAWTGEISYEQYF
TGTGCCAGAAGCGCCTGGACAGGGGAAATATCCTACGAGCAGTACTTC
>TRBV7-9|16|NA|NA|TRBJ2-7
CASSLWWGGVSYEQYF
TGTGCCAGCAGCTTATGGTGGGGGGGCGTATCCTACGAGCAGTACTTC
>TRBV5-1|18|NA|NA|TRBJ2-6
CASKTGSVHKSRANVLTF
TGCGCCAGCAAGACTGGATCGGTTCACAAAAGTCGGGCCAACGTCCTGACTTTC